This paragraph reports one T cell receptor (beta chain). Its cognate antigen is unknown. These data are taken from a study of cytomegalovirus exposure and HLA in healthy donors. This PCR relied on a set of 60 Vbeta primers and 13 Jbeta primers. Assay used: immunoSEQ multiplex PCR; TCRdb lists only in-frame clones, some missing. Recorded here are 95,000 to 150,000 clones; the top ten clones represent 3.6%. Nominally healthy donors provided the samples, though records likely missed some immune exposures. J gave up 4 bases and V 4 bases, and 8 bases lay outside the gene matches. The germline gives CDR1 SGHTA, CDR2 FQGNSA. The CDR3 is made up of 16 amino acids. Findings and caveats of the study: Associated with HLA alleles at 0.05 false discovery rate in a later analysis were around 15,000 TCR beta sequences. Some TCR beta chains (around 180 of them) were listed as cytomegalovirus-associated.

The sample taken for sequencing was PBMCs. The receptor was derived from a man aged 18-30 years in good health and CMV-seronegative. This chain joins TRBV7-2 and TRBJ2-2, with 8 bases matching TRBD2. The CDR3 DNA reads as TGTGCCAGCAGCTCAGCGCGGGGGGTCAGCACCGGGGAGCTGTTTTTT. Translated, it gives CASSSARGVSTGELFF.